These 10 T cell receptor beta chains came from one sample sequenced in a study of cytomegalovirus exposure and HLA in healthy donors. The PCR contained 60 Vbeta and 13 Jbeta primers. The protocol was immunoSEQ multiplex PCR, while the TCRdb copy is restricted to in-frame clones and leaves out a portion. The sample yields 110,000 or so clones, around 72% seen once. Sequencing input: PBMCs. The source is a male donor in good health and CMV-seronegative.

This chain joins TRBV28 and TRBJ2-7; 7 nucleotides agree with TRBD1. Germline lookup yields CDR1 MDHEN and CDR2 SYDVKM. The V gene end was trimmed by 6 bases and the J gene end by 2 bases; junction bases not matched to a gene: 7. This CDR3 is built from 14 residues. CDR3: CASRSGQSAYEQYF. The CDR3 nucleotides are TGTGCCAGCAGGTCGGGACAGAGCGCCTACGAGCAGTACTTC.

The V gene is TRBV14, the J gene TRBJ1-1; 7 bases match TRBD1. J lost 1 base, V lost 4 bases, and 3 bases had no gene match. The CDR3 sequence is 14 residues long. From germline, CDR1 is SGHDN and CDR2 FVKESK. The CDR3 here is CASSPNRGNTEAFF. DNA for the CDR3: TGTGCCAGCAGCCCCAACAGGGGGAACACTGAAGCTTTCTTT.

The chain couples TRBV7-2 to TRBJ1-1; D possibly corresponds to TRBD1 (5 bases). Germline lookup yields CDR1 SGHTA and CDR2 FQGNSA. This CDR3 is 15 amino acids long. With 2 bases removed from V and 5 bases from J, the gap between germline ends came to 15 bases. The DNA for the CDR3 is TGTGCCAGCAGCTTACATGGGGCGGTTGGGACTGAAGCTTTCTTT. This gives the protein CASSLHGAVGTEAFF.

This clone was seen a handful of times. J is TRBJ2-3 and V is TRBV7-6; possibly TRBD2 for D (6 bases). Trimming shortened V by 4 bases and J by 5 bases, and 19 bases separated the two germline ends. Germline V CDR1 and CDR2: SGHVS, FNYEAQ. The CDR3 has 16 residues. The CDR3 region has the DNA TGTGCCAGCAGCTCACCGAGGAGTGTGGGGGGAGATACGCAGTATTTT. Translating gives CASSSPRSVGGDTQYF.

This clone was detected only a few times. The rearrangement uses TRBV4-1 and TRBJ1-6, with D unresolved. The germline V gene encodes CDR1 MGHRA and CDR2 YSYEKL. The CDR3 loop spans 16 amino acids. V lost 1 base and J lost 3, with 10 bases in between. CDR3 DNA: TGCGCCAGCAGCCAAGGGTTACAGATCTATAATTCACCCCTCCACTTT. It yields the protein CASSQGLQIYNSPLHF.

This chain connects TRBV7-9 to TRBJ1-2, with 7 bases that match TRBD1. V shed 5 bases, J shed 4 bases, and the junction held 4 bases outside the gene matches. Germline loops: CDR1 SEHNR, CDR2 FQNEAQ (reference sequence). The CDR3 covers 13 residues. The CDR3 is CASSQGQSYGYTF. The CDR3 DNA reads as TGTGCCAGCAGCCAGGGACAGTCCTATGGCTACACCTTC.

The rearrangement joins TRBV7-7 to TRBJ2-1; D ambiguous. V lost 3 bases and J 4 bases, leaving 16 bases between the germline ends. The CDR3 covers 16 residues. The germline CDR1 and CDR2 sequences are SSHAT and FNYEAQ (reference sequence). The CDR3 sequence: CASSLGGPTSYNEQFF. The CDR3 DNA reads TGTGCCAGCAGCTTGGGTGGGCCTACGTCTTACAATGAGCAGTTCTTC.

V gene TRBV27 combines with J gene TRBJ1-4, with TRBD1 matching over 7 bases. Per the germline V gene, CDR1 is MNHEY and CDR2 is SMNVEV (reference sequence). The CDR3 consists of 17 residues. V shed 6 bases, J shed 2 bases, and the junction held 12 bases outside the gene matches. CDR3 loop: CASRLQGPVNTNEKLFF. CDR3 DNA: TGTGCCAGCAGGTTACAGGGGCCCGTAAATACTAATGAAAAACTGTTTTTT.

This clone appeared a single time. The chain combines TRBV5-1 with TRBJ2-3; 12 bases are shared with TRBD2. Germline CDR1 reads SGHRS; CDR2 reads YFSETQ. Trimming removed 4 bases from V and 4 bases from J; junction bases left unmatched: 7. This CDR3 region has 16 residues. CDR3 protein: CASSTWTSGIADTQYF. Written as DNA, the CDR3 is TGCGCCAGCAGCACCTGGACTAGCGGGATCGCAGATACGCAGTATTTT.

This clone was seen a few times. The gene calls are TRBV28 and TRBJ1-5; 7 positions agree with TRBD1. Germline trimming cut 5 bases from V and 4 bases from J; bases unmatched to any gene: 11. The germline V gene has CDR1 MDHEN and CDR2 SYDVKM. The CDR3 is made up of 16 amino acids. The CDR3 loop reads CASSETWTGGNQPQHF. The CDR3 region has the DNA TGTGCCAGCAGTGAGACCTGGACAGGCGGTAATCAGCCCCAGCATTTT.